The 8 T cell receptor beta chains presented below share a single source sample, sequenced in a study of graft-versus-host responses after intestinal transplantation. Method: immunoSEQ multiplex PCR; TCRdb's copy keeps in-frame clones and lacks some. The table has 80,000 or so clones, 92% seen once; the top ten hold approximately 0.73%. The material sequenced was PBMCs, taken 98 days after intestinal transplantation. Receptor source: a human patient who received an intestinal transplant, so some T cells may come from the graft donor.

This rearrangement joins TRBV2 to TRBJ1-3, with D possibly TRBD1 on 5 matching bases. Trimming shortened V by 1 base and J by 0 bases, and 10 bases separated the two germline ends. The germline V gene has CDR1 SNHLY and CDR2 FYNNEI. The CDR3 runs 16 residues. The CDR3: CASSEDRIISGNTIYF. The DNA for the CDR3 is TGTGCCAGCAGTGAAGACAGGATCATCTCTGGAAACACCATATATTTT.

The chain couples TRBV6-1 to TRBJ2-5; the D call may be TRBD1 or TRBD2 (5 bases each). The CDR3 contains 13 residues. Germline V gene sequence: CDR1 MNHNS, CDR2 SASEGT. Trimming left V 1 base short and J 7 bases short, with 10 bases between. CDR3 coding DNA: TGTGCCAGCAGTGAAGAAATGGGGGTGACCCAGTACTTC. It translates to CASSEEMGVTQYF.

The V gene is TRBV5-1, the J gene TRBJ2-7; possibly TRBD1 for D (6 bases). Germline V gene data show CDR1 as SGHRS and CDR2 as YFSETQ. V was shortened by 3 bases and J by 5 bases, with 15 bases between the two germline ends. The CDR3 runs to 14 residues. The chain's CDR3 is CASSYRDPLNEQYF. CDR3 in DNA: TGCGCCAGCAGCTACAGGGACCCCCTTAACGAGCAGTACTTC.

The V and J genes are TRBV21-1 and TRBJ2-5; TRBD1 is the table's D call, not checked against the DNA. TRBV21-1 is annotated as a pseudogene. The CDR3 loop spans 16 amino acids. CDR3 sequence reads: CASSQKGTEFQETQYF. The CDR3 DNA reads TGTGCCAGCAGTCAAAAAGGGACAGAGTTCCAAGAGACCCAGTACTTC.

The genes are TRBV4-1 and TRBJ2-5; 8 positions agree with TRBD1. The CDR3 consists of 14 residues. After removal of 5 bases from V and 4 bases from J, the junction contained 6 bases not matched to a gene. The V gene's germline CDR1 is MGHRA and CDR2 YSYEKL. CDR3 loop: CASSNDRGGETQYF. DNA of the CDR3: TGCGCCAGCAGCAATGACAGGGGAGGAGAGACCCAGTACTTC.

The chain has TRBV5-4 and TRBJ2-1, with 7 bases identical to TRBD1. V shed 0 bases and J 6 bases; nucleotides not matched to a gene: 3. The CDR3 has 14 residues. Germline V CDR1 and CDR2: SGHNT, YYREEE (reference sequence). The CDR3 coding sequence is TGTGCCAGCAGCTTGGACAGGGGTGGCAATGAGCAGTTCTTC. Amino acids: CASSLDRGGNEQFF.

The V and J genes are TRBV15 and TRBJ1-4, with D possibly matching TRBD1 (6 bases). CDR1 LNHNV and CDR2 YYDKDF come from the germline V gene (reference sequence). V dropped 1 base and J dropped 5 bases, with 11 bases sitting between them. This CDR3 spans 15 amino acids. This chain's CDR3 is CATSRVTGLNEKLFF. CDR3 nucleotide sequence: TGTGCCACCAGCAGAGTGACAGGCCTGAATGAAAAACTGTTTTTT.

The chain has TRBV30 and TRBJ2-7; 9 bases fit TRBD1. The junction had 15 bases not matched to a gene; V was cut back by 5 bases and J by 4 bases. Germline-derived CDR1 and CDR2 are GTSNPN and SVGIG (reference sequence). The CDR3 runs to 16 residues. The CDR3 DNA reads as TGTGCCTGGGAGTCCAGTTCGGGACAGGGTCTTTACGAGCAGTACTTC. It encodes CAWESSSGQGLYEQYF.